This T cell receptor beta chain comes out of a study of T cells in narcolepsy. TCRdb's table, derived via immunoSEQ multiplex PCR, lists solely in-frame clones and lacks some. The table has fewer than 35,000 clones, roughly four fifths seen once. The CDR3 covers 15 residues. Germline loops: CDR1 SGHNT, CDR2 YYREEE (reference sequence). The sample comprised CD45RA- memory CD4+ T cells from PBMCs. The TCR was taken from a human donor with narcolepsy. The chain links TRBV5-4 to TRBJ2-5, with 8 nucleotides matching TRBD1. The better agreement between TRBJ2-7 and the DNA end casts doubt on the J call. Here the CDR3 reads CASSVQGESSYEQYF. DNA for the CDR3: TGTGCCAGCAGTGTACAGGGGGAGAGCTCCTACGAGCAGTACTTC.